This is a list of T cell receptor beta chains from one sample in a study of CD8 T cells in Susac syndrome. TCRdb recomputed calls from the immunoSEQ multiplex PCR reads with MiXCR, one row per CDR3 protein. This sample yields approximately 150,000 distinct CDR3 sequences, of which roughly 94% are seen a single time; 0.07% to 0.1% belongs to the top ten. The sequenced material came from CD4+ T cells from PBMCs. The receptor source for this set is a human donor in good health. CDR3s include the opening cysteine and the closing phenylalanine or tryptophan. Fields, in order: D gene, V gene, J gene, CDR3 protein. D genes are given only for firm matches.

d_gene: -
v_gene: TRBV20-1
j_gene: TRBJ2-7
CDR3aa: CSARDGGRDEQYF

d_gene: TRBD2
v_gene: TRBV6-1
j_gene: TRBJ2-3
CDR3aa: CASSPLAGEDTDTQYF

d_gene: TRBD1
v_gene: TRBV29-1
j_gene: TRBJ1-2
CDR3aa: CSVEPTGELDYGYTF

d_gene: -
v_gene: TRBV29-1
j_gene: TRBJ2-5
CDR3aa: CSVEVGEETQYF

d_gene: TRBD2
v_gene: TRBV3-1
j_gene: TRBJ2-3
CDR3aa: CASSPLLLAQTDTQYF

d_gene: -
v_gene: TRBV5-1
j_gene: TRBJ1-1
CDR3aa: CASSLRGSTGTEAFF

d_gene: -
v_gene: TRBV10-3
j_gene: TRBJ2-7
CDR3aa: CAISETSYEQYF

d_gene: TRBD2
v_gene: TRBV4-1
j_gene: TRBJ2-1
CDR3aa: CASSPAGGPYNEQFF

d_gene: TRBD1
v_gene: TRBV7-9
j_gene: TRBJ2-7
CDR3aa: CASSTGQGIFRTDTYEQYF

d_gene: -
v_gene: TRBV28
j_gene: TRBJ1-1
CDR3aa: CASSPGGGRGPFF

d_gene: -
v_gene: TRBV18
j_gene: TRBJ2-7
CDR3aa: CASSLQTGYYEQYF

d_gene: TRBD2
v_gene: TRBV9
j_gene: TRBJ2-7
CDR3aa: CASSVGDSGSYEQYF

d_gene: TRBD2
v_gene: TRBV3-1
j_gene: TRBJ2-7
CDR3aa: CASSQGREGFYEQYF

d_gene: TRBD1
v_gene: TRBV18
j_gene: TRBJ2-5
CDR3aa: CASSINRGSQETQYF

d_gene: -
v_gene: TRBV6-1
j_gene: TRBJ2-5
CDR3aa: CASSAGRVTQYF

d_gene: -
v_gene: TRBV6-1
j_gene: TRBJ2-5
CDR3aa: CASNVRGSAWETQYF

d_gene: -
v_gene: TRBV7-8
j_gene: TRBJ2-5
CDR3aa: CASRRPTRETQYF

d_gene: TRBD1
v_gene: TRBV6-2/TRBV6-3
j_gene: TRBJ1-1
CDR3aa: CASSPQLVGQVMNTEAFF

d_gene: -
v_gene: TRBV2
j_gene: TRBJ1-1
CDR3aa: CAKRGAGLTPMNTEAFF

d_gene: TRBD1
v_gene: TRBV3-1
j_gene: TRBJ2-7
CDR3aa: CASRTTGAEQYF

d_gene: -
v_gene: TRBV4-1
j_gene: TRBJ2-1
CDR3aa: CASSQEGEQFF

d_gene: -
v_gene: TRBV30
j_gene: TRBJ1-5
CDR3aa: CAWSVTDRWNQPQHF

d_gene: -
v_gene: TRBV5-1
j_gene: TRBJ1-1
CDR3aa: CASSLAGQSGTEAFF

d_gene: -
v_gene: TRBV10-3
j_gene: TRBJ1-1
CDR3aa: CAIRGNTEAFF

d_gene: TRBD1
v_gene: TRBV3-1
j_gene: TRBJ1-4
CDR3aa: CASSRMTGGPEKLFF

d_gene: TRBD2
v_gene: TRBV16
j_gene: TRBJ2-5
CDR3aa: CASSRGTSGQETQYF

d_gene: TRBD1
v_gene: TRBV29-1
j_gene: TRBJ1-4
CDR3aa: CSVRDSHNEKLFF

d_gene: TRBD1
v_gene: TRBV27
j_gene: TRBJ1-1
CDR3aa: CASSPRTGGFNSEAFF

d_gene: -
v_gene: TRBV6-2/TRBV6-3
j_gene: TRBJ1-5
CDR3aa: CASSDNTGGNQPQHF

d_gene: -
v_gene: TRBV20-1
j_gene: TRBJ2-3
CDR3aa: CSAVSRGDTQYF

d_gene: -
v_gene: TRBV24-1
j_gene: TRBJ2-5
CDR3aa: CATSDSGETQYF

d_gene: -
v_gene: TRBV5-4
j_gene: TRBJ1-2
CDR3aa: CASTPEGGRRLYGYTF

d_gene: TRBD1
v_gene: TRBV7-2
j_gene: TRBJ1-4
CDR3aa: CASSLGQGSGEKLFF

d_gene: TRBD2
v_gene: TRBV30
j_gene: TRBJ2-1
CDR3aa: CAWSKTSGRAYEQFF

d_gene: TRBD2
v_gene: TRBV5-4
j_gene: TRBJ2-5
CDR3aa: CASSLVGRAGETQYF

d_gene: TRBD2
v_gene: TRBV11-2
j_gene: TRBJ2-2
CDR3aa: CASSLEWTSGRENTGELFF

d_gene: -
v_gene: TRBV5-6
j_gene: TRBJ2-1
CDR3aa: CASSLSVGGYNEQFF

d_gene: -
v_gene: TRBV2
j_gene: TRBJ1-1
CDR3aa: CASSEIGFGTEAFF

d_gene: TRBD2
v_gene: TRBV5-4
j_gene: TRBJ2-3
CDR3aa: CASSSRLAVSTDTQYF

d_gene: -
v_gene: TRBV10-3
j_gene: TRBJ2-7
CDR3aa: CAISLLRSLSYEQYF

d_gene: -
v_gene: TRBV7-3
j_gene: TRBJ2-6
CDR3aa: CASSRQRGTGANVLTF

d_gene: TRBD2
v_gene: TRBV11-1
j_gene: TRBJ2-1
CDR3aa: CASSLRLAGGYNEQFF

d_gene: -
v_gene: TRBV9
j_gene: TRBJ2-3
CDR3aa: CASSVGWTDTQYF

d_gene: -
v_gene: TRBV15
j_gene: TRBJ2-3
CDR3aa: CATSREQRVDTQYF

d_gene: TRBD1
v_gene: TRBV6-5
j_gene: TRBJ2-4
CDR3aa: CASSYSRTGLSGPIAKNIQYF

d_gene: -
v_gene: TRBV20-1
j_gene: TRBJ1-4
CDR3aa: CSAPGPLNEKLFF

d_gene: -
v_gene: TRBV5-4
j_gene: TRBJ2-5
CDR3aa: CASSLATSSQETQYF

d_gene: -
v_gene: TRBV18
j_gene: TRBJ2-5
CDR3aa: CASSPPSQETQYF

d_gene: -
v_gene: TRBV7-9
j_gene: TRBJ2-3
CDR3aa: CASSLDNRGFTDTQYF

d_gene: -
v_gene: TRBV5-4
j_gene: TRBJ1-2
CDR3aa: CASSLGRDSSYGYTF

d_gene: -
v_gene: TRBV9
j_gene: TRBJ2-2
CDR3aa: CASSPISGSLTGELFF

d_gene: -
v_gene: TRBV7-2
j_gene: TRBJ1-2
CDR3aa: CASSLADPYGYTF

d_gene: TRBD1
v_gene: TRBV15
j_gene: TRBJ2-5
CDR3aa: CATSIHPQGNWETQYF